Below, 27 T cell receptor beta chains from the same sample are listed, as sequenced in a study of cytomegalovirus exposure and HLA in healthy donors. The assay was immunoSEQ multiplex PCR, and TCRdb's table has in-frame clones only and misses some. The sample yields around 190,000 clones, 80% to 90% seen once. The sequencing sample was made of PBMCs. These receptors all come from a woman between 25 and 40 years old in good health and CMV-seronegative.

The chain recombines TRBV7-2 with TRBJ1-2, with 7 bases aligning to TRBD1. The CDR3 has 19 amino acids. J was trimmed by 3 bases and V by 4 bases; bases with no gene match: 20. Germline CDR1 and CDR2: SGHTA and FQGNSA. CDR3 in DNA: TGTGCCAGCAGCTCTGGGGTTTGGGGACAGTACTCAAGGGACTATGGCTACACCTTC. Residues: CASSSGVWGQYSRDYGYTF.

The chain employs TRBV7-9 and TRBJ1-2; perhaps TRBD1 as D (5 bases). The CDR3 contains 18 residues. Trimming shortened V by 2 bases and J by 1 base, and 20 bases separated the two germline ends. The germline V gene encodes CDR1 SEHNR and CDR2 FQNEAQ (reference sequence). The CDR3 bases are TGTGCCAGCAGCTTATTTAGTGGGGCGCAGGGCGTTAACTATGGCTACACCTTC. Translated, it gives CASSLFSGAQGVNYGYTF.

The count of this clone is one. This sequence joins TRBV19 and TRBJ1-5; TRBD1 matches at 7 bases. The V and J ends lost 5 bases and 7 bases, in that order; junction bases with no gene match: 8. CDR3 length: 14 amino acids. From germline, CDR1 is LNHDA and CDR2 SQIVND (reference sequence). The CDR3 DNA sequence: TGTGCCAGTAGTTTCCGGGACAGCGGACAGCCCCAGCATTTT. The encoded protein is CASSFRDSGQPQHF.

The V and J genes are TRBV6-5 and TRBJ2-7, with 7 bases fitting TRBD1. The V segment lost 7 bases and the J segment 3 bases; nucleotides outside the gene matches: 9. Germline V CDR1 and CDR2: MNHEY, SVGAGI. The CDR3 sequence is 14 residues long. For the CDR3, the DNA is TGTGCCAGCAAAGTCGACAGGGTCTACTACGAGCAGTACTTC. Its protein product is CASKVDRVYYEQYF.

This chain uses TRBV9 with TRBJ2-7, with D possibly TRBD1 on 6 matching bases. CDR1 SGDLS and CDR2 YYNGEE come from the germline V gene. V was clipped by 0 bases and J by 7 bases, with 11 bases between them. This CDR3 comprises 13 residues. For the CDR3, the DNA is TGTGCCAGCAGCGTAGGCACAGGGAGTGAGCAGTACTTC. Its translation: CASSVGTGSEQYF.

The chain links TRBV27 to TRBJ1-1, with no clear D. V was cut by 5 bases and J by 0 bases, with 10 bases left in between. The CDR3 consists of 14 residues. CDR1 MNHEY and CDR2 SMNVEV come from the germline V gene (reference sequence). CDR3 sequence (DNA): TGTGCCAGCAGTCGAACGACTGTGAACACTGAAGCTTTCTTT. Amino acids: CASSRTTVNTEAFF.

V is TRBV6-5 and J is TRBJ2-5; 9 bases map to TRBD1. The J call may be in error: the DNA end matches TRBJ2-7 better. The CDR3 runs to 15 residues. Germline values: CDR1 MNHEY, CDR2 SVGAGI. CDR3 protein: CASSYSRDRAYEQYF. The CDR3 DNA is TGTGCCAGCAGTTACTCCCGGGACAGGGCCTACGAGCAGTACTTC.

The DNA of the CDR3 is TGTGCCAGCAGTTACGACGGGGTCACCTACGAGCAGTACTTC. Protein: CASSYDGVTYEQYF. The V call is TRBV6-5, the J call TRBJ2-7; the D gene is possibly TRBD2 (5 bases). Germline V lookup: CDR1 MNHEY, CDR2 SVGAGI. The V and J ends lost 2 bases and 2 bases respectively, with 10 bases between them. The CDR3 covers 14 residues.

V and J are TRBV5-1 and TRBJ1-1; 8 bases fit TRBD1. There are 14 residues in the CDR3. The J segment lost 3 bases and the V segment lost 3 bases, leaving 4 bases of the junction unmatched. Looked up from germline, CDR1 is SGHRS and CDR2 is YFSETQ. CDR3 amino acids: CASSWGTGDTEAFF. The CDR3 region has the DNA TGCGCCAGCAGCTGGGGGACAGGAGACACTGAAGCTTTCTTT.

The chain employs TRBV19 and TRBJ1-1, with 7 bases identical to TRBD1. Germline lookup yields CDR1 LNHDA and CDR2 SQIVND (reference sequence). The CDR3 covers 12 residues. V was pared by 5 bases and J by 11 bases, with 8 bases of the junction left unmatched. The CDR3 here is CASSPRQGLAFF. The CDR3 region has the DNA TGTGCCAGTAGTCCCAGACAGGGTTTGGCTTTCTTT.

The V call is TRBV2, the J call TRBJ1-1; maybe TRBD1 (6 bases). V shed 5 bases and J shed 4 bases, with 14 bases lying between them. The CDR3 runs 14 residues. Germline V gives CDR1 SNHLY, CDR2 FYNNEI. CDR3 coding DNA: TGTGCCAGCAGTCCCGGAACAGGGCCCACTGAAGCTTTCTTT. Its translation: CASSPGTGPTEAFF.

This clone was picked up one time. The chain recombines TRBV6-5 with TRBJ2-3; D might be TRBD2 (6 bases). V was cut by 3 bases and J by 4 bases, with 14 bases left in between. CDR1 MNHEY and CDR2 SVGAGI come from the germline V gene. There are 15 residues in the CDR3. The CDR3 DNA is TGTGCCAGCAGTTATCGCGGGGCCCAGGCAGATACGCAGTATTTT. This sequence encodes CASSYRGAQADTQYF.

This chain links TRBV6-1 with TRBJ1-3, with D possibly matching TRBD1 (6 bases). V was clipped by 4 bases and J by 3 bases, with 16 bases between them. CDR3 size: 16 residues. Per germline, CDR1 MNHNS and CDR2 SASEGT. This chain's CDR3 is CASSGQRQVGGNTIYF. The CDR3 DNA follows: TGTGCCAGCAGTGGACAACGACAGGTCGGTGGAAACACCATATATTTT.

The rearrangement joins TRBV6-5 to TRBJ1-1; D gene unclear. The V gene lost 0 bases and the J gene lost 2 bases, with 7 bases spanning the gap. The CDR3 has 14 residues. Germline V gene lookup returns CDR1 MNHEY and CDR2 SVGAGI. CDR3 amino acids: CASSYSRANTEAFF. The CDR3 nucleotides read TGTGCCAGCAGTTACTCGCGGGCTAACACTGAAGCTTTCTTT.

V is TRBV7-8 and J is TRBJ2-3; 8 bases match TRBD2. Trimming removed 6 bases from V and 2 bases from J; junction bases left unmatched: 10. The CDR3 runs to 16 residues. Germline loops: CDR1 SGHVS, CDR2 FQNEAQ. The CDR3: CASRPWSGSLTDTQYF. As DNA, the CDR3 is TGTGCCAGCAGGCCCTGGAGCGGGAGTCTCACAGATACGCAGTATTTT.

The V call is TRBV19, the J call TRBJ1-5; TRBD1 aligns across 10 bases. The ends lost 7 bases at V and 3 bases at J; junction bases unmatched: 9. CDR3 size: 16 residues. CDR1 and CDR2 from the germline V gene are LNHDA and SQIVND (reference sequence). The CDR3 loop is CASKGQGTIVNQPQHF. CDR3 DNA sequence: TGTGCCAGTAAGGGACAGGGGACTATCGTCAATCAGCCCCAGCATTTT.

The V gene is TRBV2, the J gene TRBJ2-3; TRBD1 matches at 7 bases. The trim removed 5 bases at V and 2 bases at J, leaving 1 base unmatched. Germline V gene sequence: CDR1 SNHLY, CDR2 FYNNEI. There are 13 residues in the CDR3. The CDR3 region is CASSRGPTDTQYF. CDR3 DNA: TGTGCCAGCAGTAGGGGGCCCACAGATACGCAGTATTTT.

The genes are TRBV10-2 and TRBJ2-7; 8 bases are a match to TRBD1. Germline lookup yields CDR1 WSHSY and CDR2 SAAADI. V was clipped by 5 bases and J by 4 bases; unmatched bases: 4. CDR3 length equals 13 residues. As DNA, the CDR3 is TGCGCCAGCAGTATGACAGGGGAATACGAGCAGTACTTC. Translated: CASSMTGEYEQYF.

This chain connects TRBV7-2 to TRBJ2-7, with a possible D match to TRBD1 (5 bases). The CDR3 sequence is 15 residues long. Germline lookup yields CDR1 SGHTA and CDR2 FQGNSA. Trimming stripped 7 bases from V and 1 base from J, with 17 bases between. Here the CDR3 reads CASKGGQGVSYEQYF. The CDR3 region has the DNA TGTGCCAGCAAAGGTGGGCAGGGTGTATCCTACGAGCAGTACTTC.

The sample holds a few counts of this clone. This chain connects TRBV6-1 to TRBJ2-1, with TRBD2 as a possible D gene (6 bases). This CDR3 is built from 12 residues. The germline V gene has CDR1 MNHNS and CDR2 SASEGT. Trimming shortened V by 5 bases and J by 6 bases, and 8 bases separated the two germline ends. The CDR3 region has the DNA TGTGCCAGCAGTCGGGACTTCAATGAGCAGTTCTTC. Translation gives CASSRDFNEQFF.

The chain is built from TRBV28 and TRBJ2-5; 7 nucleotides align to TRBD2. CDR1 is MDHEN and CDR2 is SYDVKM in the germline V gene. J was trimmed by 1 base and V by 5 bases; bases with no gene match: 1. The CDR3 is 13 residues long. In DNA form, the CDR3 reads TGTGCCAGCAGTCCTAGCGGCCAAGAGACCCAGTACTTC. As protein: CASSPSGQETQYF.

This clone was seen just once. This chain uses TRBV9 with TRBJ2-7, with TRBD2 matching over 9 bases. Germline V CDR1 and CDR2: SGDLS, YYNGEE. The CDR3 contains 17 residues. Trimming took 4 bases from V and 2 from J; bases not matched to a gene: 13. This chain's CDR3 is CASSLRGAGGPTYEQYF. The CDR3 DNA reads TGTGCCAGCAGCCTCAGAGGAGCGGGGGGCCCCACCTACGAGCAGTACTTC.

The V gene is TRBV11-2, the J gene TRBJ1-2; TRBD1 aligns across 7 bases. The length of the CDR3 is 15 residues. V shed 1 base and J 4 bases; nucleotides not matched to a gene: 6. Germline assignment: CDR1 SGHAT and CDR2 FQNNGV. CDR3 loop: CASSLVKGASYGYTF. CDR3 nucleotide sequence: TGTGCCAGCAGCTTAGTCAAGGGGGCGTCCTATGGCTACACCTTC.

This clone was picked up a small number of times. The J gene is TRBJ1-4, the V gene TRBV29-1; D unresolved. The CDR3 sequence is 13 residues long. V lost 1 base and J 5 bases, leaving 8 bases between the germline ends. In germline, CDR1 is SQVTM, CDR2 ANQGSEA. The CDR3 spells CSVEAAGNEKLFF. CDR3 nucleotides: TGCAGCGTTGAAGCCGCGGGGAATGAAAAACTGTTTTTT.

This clone has a single count. The CDR3 coding sequence is TGTGCCACCAGCATTACAGGGAGCAATCAGCCCCAGCATTTT. It is translated as CATSITGSNQPQHF. This rearrangement joins TRBV15 to TRBJ1-5, with D possibly being TRBD1 (6 bases). Germline V CDR1 and CDR2: LNHNV, YYDKDF (reference sequence). Trimming left V 4 bases short and J 1 base short, with 8 bases between. CDR3 length: 14 amino acids.

V is TRBV5-1 and J is TRBJ2-5; a weak D match, TRBD1 (5 bases). This CDR3 region has 15 residues. Per the germline V gene, CDR1 is SGHRS and CDR2 is YFSETQ. V dropped 1 base and J dropped 2 bases, with 12 bases sitting between them. DNA for the CDR3: TGCGCCAGCAGCTTGTCGGTAGGGGTTCAAGAGACCCAGTACTTC. Protein: CASSLSVGVQETQYF.

This sequence joins TRBV5-1 and TRBJ2-1; 8 bases are shared with TRBD2. V lost 4 bases and J lost 4; bases outside the gene matches: 7. Germline CDR1 reads SGHRS; CDR2 reads YFSETQ. The CDR3 contains 15 residues. The CDR3 bases are TGCGCCAGCAGCCTTAGCGGGGCCGCTTACAATGAGCAGTTCTTC. Translation: CASSLSGAAYNEQFF.